Shown below are 15 T cell receptor beta chains from a single sample sequenced in a study of blood T cell repertoires in COVID-19. The assay was immunoSEQ multiplex PCR, and TCRdb's table has in-frame clones only and misses some. The sample records tens of thousands of clones, around 83% being singletons. Sequencing input: peripheral blood. Receptors were obtained from an older woman with acute or convalescent COVID-19.

The chain joins TRBV20-1 to TRBJ2-5; D is undetermined. From germline, CDR1 is DFQATT and CDR2 SNEGSKA (reference sequence). The CDR3 spans 11 residues. V lost 1 base and J lost 10, with 10 bases in between. CDR3 coding DNA: TGCAGTGCTAGAGCGGCGGCAGACCAGTACTTC. This encodes CSARAAADQYF.

This clone was observed a few times. The chain couples TRBV28 to TRBJ2-7; TRBD1 aligns across 8 bases. The V segment lost 7 bases and the J segment 3 bases; nucleotides outside the gene matches: 8. This CDR3 is built from 14 residues. The V gene's germline CDR1 is MDHEN and CDR2 SYDVKM. CDR3 nucleotides: TGTGCCAGCAACGACGACAGGGGTCACTACGAGCAGTACTTC. Translated, it gives CASNDDRGHYEQYF.

This clone was observed a single time. The chain links TRBV6-9 to TRBJ1-3; maybe TRBD1 (5 bases). The CDR3 totals 16 residues. Germline CDR1 and CDR2: MNHGY and SVAAGI. V lost 2 bases to trimming and J lost 4 bases, with 15 bases between them. CDR3 in amino acids: CASSYVDRSEGNTIYF. The CDR3 DNA is TGTGCCAGCAGTTATGTTGACAGATCGGAAGGAAACACCATATATTTT.

The rearrangement joins TRBV27 to TRBJ2-5, with D perhaps TRBD2 (6 bases). The CDR3 has 15 residues. Trimming removed 2 bases at V and 1 base at J, with 11 bases between. The germline V gene encodes CDR1 MNHEY and CDR2 SMNVEV (reference sequence). The CDR3 here is CASSLGLAPQETQYF. Here the CDR3 DNA reads TGTGCCAGCAGTTTAGGGCTAGCGCCCCAAGAGACCCAGTACTTC.

The V and J genes are TRBV7-2 and TRBJ2-5; 12 bases are a match to TRBD2. CDR3 size: 15 residues. V lost 3 bases to trimming and J lost 5 bases; unmatched junction nucleotides: 4. CDR1 is SGHTA, CDR2 FQGNSA, per germline. The CDR3 DNA reads as TGTGCCAGCAGCTTTCTAGCGGGAGGGCCGGAGACCCAGTACTTC. Its protein product is CASSFLAGGPETQYF.

The V and J genes are TRBV12-3 or TRBV12-4 and TRBJ2-2, with a possible D match to TRBD1 (6 bases). The CDR3 extends over 13 amino acids. CDR3 loop: CAHGQPNTGELFF. CDR3 sequence (DNA): TGTGCGCATGGACAGCCGAACACCGGGGAGCTGTTTTTT.

The V and J genes are TRBV19 and TRBJ1-2, with D uncertain. In germline, CDR1 is LNHDA, CDR2 SQIVND (reference sequence). The CDR3 runs 12 residues. With 6 bases removed from V and 8 bases from J, the gap between germline ends came to 13 bases. CDR3 protein: CASRPPGGGYTF. The CDR3 DNA is TGTGCCAGTAGGCCGCCGGGAGGAGGCTACACCTTC.

This rearrangement joins TRBV2 to TRBJ2-5; 9 bases fit TRBD2. This CDR3 has 16 amino acids. After removal of 4 bases from V and 2 bases from J, the junction contained 8 bases not matched to a gene. Germline V gene lookup returns CDR1 SNHLY and CDR2 FYNNEI. The CDR3: CASSVGSGGTQETQYF. CDR3 nucleotides: TGTGCCAGCAGTGTTGGAAGCGGGGGGACGCAAGAGACCCAGTACTTC.

The rearrangement links TRBV5-1 to TRBJ1-2; a weak D match, TRBD1 (6 bases). V was trimmed by 0 bases and J by 3 bases, leaving 18 bases between them. Germline lookup yields CDR1 SGHRS and CDR2 YFSETQ. The CDR3 has 17 amino acids. The CDR3 here is CASSLGFRTATDYGYTF. The CDR3 DNA reads TGCGCCAGCAGCTTGGGCTTTCGGACAGCGACTGACTATGGCTACACCTTC.

The sample holds a few counts of this clone. The chain employs TRBV6-1 and TRBJ2-3, with D maybe TRBD2 (6 bases). The V gene lost 0 bases and the J gene lost 4 bases, with 11 bases spanning the gap. CDR3 length equals 15 residues. In germline, CDR1 is MNHNS, CDR2 SASEGT. The CDR3 reads CASSEAEGRADTQYF. CDR3 DNA sequence: TGTGCCAGCAGTGAAGCGGAGGGCCGGGCAGATACGCAGTATTTT.

This sequence joins TRBV24-1 and TRBJ1-2, with D unclear. V shed 3 bases and J shed 5 bases, with 6 bases lying between them. Germline V lookup: CDR1 KGHDR, CDR2 SFDVKD. This CDR3 is 12 amino acids long. The CDR3 coding sequence is TGTGCCACCAGTGATACTGCATATGGCTACACCTTC. It translates to CATSDTAYGYTF.

In this sample, this clone turned up once. CDR3 sequence (DNA): TGTGCCAGCAGTGAAAGGGGGGGACAGGGAACCTACCAGATAAATGGCTACACCTTC. It specifies CASSERGGQGTYQINGYTF. The rearrangement joins TRBV6-1 to TRBJ1-2; 9 positions agree with TRBD1. CDR1 MNHNS and CDR2 SASEGT come from the germline V gene. This CDR3 has 19 residues. The trim removed 2 bases at V and 6 bases at J, leaving 19 bases unmatched.

This clone has just one count. The chain is built from TRBV6-6 and TRBJ2-3; 7 bases align to TRBD2. V lost 5 bases and J lost 5; bases outside the gene matches: 4. CDR1 and CDR2 from the germline V gene are MNHNY and SVGAGI (reference sequence). The CDR3 sequence is 13 residues long. In DNA form, the CDR3 reads TGTGCCAGCAGTGCTACGGGGGGAGATACGCAGTATTTT. It codes for CASSATGGDTQYF.

This clone was observed a handful of times. This chain uses TRBV7-9 with TRBJ1-2, with D tentatively TRBD1 (6 bases). Germline loops: CDR1 SEHNR, CDR2 FQNEAQ (reference sequence). The CDR3 has 18 residues. The V and J ends lost 10 bases and 0 bases respectively, with 27 bases between them. The CDR3 region is CAILSDRDKHQTNYGYTF. The DNA of the CDR3 is TGTGCCATCCTAAGCGACCGGGACAAGCACCAAACTAACTATGGCTACACCTTC.

About this clone itself: This same CDR3 is encoded by further DNA sequences in the sample. V and J are TRBV2 and TRBJ1-5; 8 nucleotides agree with TRBD1. The ends lost 6 bases at V and 0 bases at J; junction bases unmatched: 4. Germline V CDR1 and CDR2: SNHLY, FYNNEI. CDR3 length: 15 amino acids. The CDR3, as DNA: TGTGCCAGCAGCGGACAGGGCCATAGCAATCAGCCCCAGCATTTT. The encoded protein is CASSGQGHSNQPQHF.